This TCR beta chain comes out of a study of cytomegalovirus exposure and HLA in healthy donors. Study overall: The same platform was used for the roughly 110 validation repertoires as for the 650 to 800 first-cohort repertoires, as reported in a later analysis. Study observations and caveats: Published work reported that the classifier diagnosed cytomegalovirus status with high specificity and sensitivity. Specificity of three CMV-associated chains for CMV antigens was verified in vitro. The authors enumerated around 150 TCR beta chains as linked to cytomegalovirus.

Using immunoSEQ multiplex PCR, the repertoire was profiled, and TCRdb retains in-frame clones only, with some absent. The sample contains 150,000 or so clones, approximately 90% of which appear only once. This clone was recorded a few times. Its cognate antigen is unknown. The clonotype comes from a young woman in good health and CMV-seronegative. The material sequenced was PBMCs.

The CDR3: CAAGTVSNQPQHF. Here the CDR3 DNA reads TGTGCCGCGGGTACCGTTAGCAATCAGCCCCAGCATTTT. J is TRBJ1-5 and V is TRBV6-1; D is uncertain. In germline, CDR1 is MNHNS, CDR2 SASEGT. V gave up 11 bases and J gave up 0 bases, with 11 bases separating them. This CDR3 is 13 amino acids long.